This record looks at one TCR beta chain sequence and its context. Antigen specificity is unknown. The source of the sample is a study of shared clonotypes between healthy human individuals. The CDR3 totals 15 residues. V lost 2 bases to trimming and J lost 2 bases; unmatched junction nucleotides: 6. CDR1 and CDR2 (germline): SGDLS, YYNGEE. General study results and limits: The represented genetic and exposure-history diversity was limited by the small number of donors. An anticipated effect of sequencing depth on clonotype sharing among donors was recognized.

The assay was immunoSEQ multiplex PCR, and TCRdb's table has in-frame clones only and misses some. This sample has approximately 340,000 clones; less than 85% occur once, and the top ten carry 8% to 13%. The sample consisted of memory CD4+ T cells sorted from blood. Subset: CD45RA-negative fraction. The clonotype was recovered from a man aged 30 to 39 in good health. The chain combines TRBV9 with TRBJ2-5; 7 bases line up with TRBD1. The CDR3 DNA is TGTGCCAGCAGCGTCGGGACAGCGAGTCAAGAGACCCAGTACTTC. It codes for CASSVGTASQETQYF.